This note documents a single TCR beta chain sequence. In the authors' workflow: Reference gene primer amplification gave estimated nucleated cell counts. Profiling relied on immunoSEQ multiplex PCR, and the TCRdb table lists in-frame clones only, not all of them. V and J calls plus clone size are reproduced from that table; the DNA served to infer D and trimming. This sample has around 140,000 clones, with about 86% found just once. Looked up from germline, CDR1 is LGHDT and CDR2 is YNNKEL (reference sequence). Trimming removed 8 bases at V and 2 bases at J, with 12 bases between. The CDR3 length is 13 residues. The entry originates in a study of blood T cell repertoires in COVID-19. Looking at the study overall: PBMCs, B-cell-depleted T cells, or T cells were the source of the cDNA or gDNA that made up the material.

The origin of this receptor is a woman aged 55 to 70 with acute or convalescent COVID-19. The material sequenced was peripheral blood. The chain couples TRBV3-1 (or the pseudogene TRBV3-2) to TRBJ1-2, with D perhaps matching TRBD1 (6 bases). In nucleotides, the CDR3 is TGTGCCAGCGCAAATACAGGGAACTATGGCTACACCTTC. Amino acids: CASANTGNYGYTF.